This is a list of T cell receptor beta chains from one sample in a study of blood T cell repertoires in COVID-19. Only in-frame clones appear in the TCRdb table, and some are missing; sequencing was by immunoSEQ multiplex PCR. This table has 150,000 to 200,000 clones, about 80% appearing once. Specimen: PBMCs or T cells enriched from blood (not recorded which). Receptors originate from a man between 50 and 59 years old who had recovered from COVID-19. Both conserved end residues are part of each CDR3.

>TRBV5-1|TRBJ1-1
CASSYSARRDTEAFF
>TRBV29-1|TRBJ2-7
CSVGGIRDGSSHEQYF
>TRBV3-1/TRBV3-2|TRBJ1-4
CASSQGGLTNRLINEKLFF
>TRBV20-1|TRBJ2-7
CSASAGYEQYF
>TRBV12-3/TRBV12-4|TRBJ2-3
CASSPTGNTQYF
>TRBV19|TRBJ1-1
CASKTLSRMNTEAFF
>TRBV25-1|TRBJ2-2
CASSDPRDRGNTGELFF
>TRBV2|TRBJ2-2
CASSEAIGGRDGGGELFF
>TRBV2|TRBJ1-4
CASRTVGGQEKLFF
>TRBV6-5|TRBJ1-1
CASKKGAGNTEAFF
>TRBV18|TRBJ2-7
CASSETQGNEQYF
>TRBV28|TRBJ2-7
CASSSGIPDYEQYF
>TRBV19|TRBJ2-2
CASKGTANTGELFF
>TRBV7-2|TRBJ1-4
CASSDPHSEKLFF
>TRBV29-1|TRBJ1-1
CSGLGATTTEAFF
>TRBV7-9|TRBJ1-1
CASSLAGQGKIGEAFF
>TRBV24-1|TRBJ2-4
CATSDSSPQGGTKNIQYF
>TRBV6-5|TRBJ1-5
CASSMSGGGNQPQHF
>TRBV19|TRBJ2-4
CASRAGLASDIQYF
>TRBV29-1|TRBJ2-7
CSVEEGRADWQYF
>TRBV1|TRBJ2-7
CTSSRRDRGINEQYF
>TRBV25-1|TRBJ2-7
CASSEEAGGAHYEQYF
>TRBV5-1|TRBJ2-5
CASSVGRLAGRQETQYF
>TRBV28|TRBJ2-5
CASSHGQGLQETQYF
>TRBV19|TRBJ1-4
CASRPGQLIATNEKLFF
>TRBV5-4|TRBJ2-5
CASSSGQLLGETQYF
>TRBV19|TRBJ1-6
CAAGGSYNSPLHF
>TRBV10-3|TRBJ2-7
CATGPEQGGSYEQYF
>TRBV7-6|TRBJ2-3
CASSCSHCPGQGRTDTQYF
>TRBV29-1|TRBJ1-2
CSDRGSYGYTF
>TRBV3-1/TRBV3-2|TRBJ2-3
CASSQAAEDTQYF
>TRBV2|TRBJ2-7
CASRPGTGGYEQYF
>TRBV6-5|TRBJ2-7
CASRTTWDRSYEQYF
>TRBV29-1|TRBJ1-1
CSVGLGVDTEAFF
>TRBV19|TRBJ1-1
CASSAWDRDTEAFF
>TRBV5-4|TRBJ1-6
CASSSGQVTTYNSPLHF
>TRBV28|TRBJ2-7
CASSPLGGKIYEQYF
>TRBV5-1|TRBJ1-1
CASSYNLNTEAFF
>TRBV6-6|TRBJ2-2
CASSFDRSDTGELFF
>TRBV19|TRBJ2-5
CASSTVTGLRETQYF
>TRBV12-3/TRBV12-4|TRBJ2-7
CASSLQGSHEQYF